A selection of T cell receptor beta chains follows, all from one sample in a study of T cell responses to AZD1222 COVID-19 vaccine. TCRdb keeps only in-frame clones here, not all; method: immunoSEQ multiplex PCR. The sample consists of roughly 60,000 clones, 70% to 90% of them appearing once. Sequencing was performed on peripheral blood, taken on day 0 of AZD1222 vaccination. These receptors all stem from an adult in good health. CDR3s include the opening cysteine and the closing phenylalanine or tryptophan. The order of the fields is J gene, CDR3 length, V gene, D gene, clone size, CDR3 DNA, CDR3 protein. The D gene is left open where the match is weak. For some rows the clone size is stated as once, few or many, or as a class when expanded; others skip it.

J gene: TRBJ1-4
CDR3 length: 13
V gene: TRBV27
D gene: NA
clone size: NA
CDR3 DNA: TGTGCCAGCAGTATAAAACCTAATGAAAAACTGTTTTTT
CDR3 protein: CASSIKPNEKLFF

J gene: TRBJ1-1
CDR3 length: 13
V gene: TRBV3-1/TRBV3-2
D gene: TRBD1
clone size: once
CDR3 DNA: TGTGCCAGCAGCAGAGGACAGGGCACTGAAGCTTTCTTT
CDR3 protein: CASSRGQGTEAFF

J gene: TRBJ1-5
CDR3 length: 14
V gene: TRBV6-6
D gene: NA
clone size: NA
CDR3 DNA: TGTGCCAGCAGTTCCCAAGGGGGAGAGGAGCCCCAGCATTTT
CDR3 protein: CASSSQGGEEPQHF

J gene: TRBJ1-5
CDR3 length: 14
V gene: TRBV10-3
D gene: NA
clone size: NA
CDR3 DNA: TGTGCCATAAAGGAGGAAGGGGGCAATCAGCCCCAGCATTTT
CDR3 protein: CAIKEEGGNQPQHF

J gene: TRBJ2-1
CDR3 length: 14
V gene: TRBV3-1/TRBV3-2
D gene: NA
clone size: NA
CDR3 DNA: TGTGCCAGCAGCACCCGCTCTGACTCCCGTGAGCAGTTCTTC
CDR3 protein: CASSTRSDSREQFF

J gene: TRBJ2-3
CDR3 length: 14
V gene: TRBV6-5
D gene: NA
clone size: NA
CDR3 DNA: TGTGCCAGCAGTCGGACCTGGGGCACAGATACGCAGTATTTT
CDR3 protein: CASSRTWGTDTQYF

J gene: TRBJ1-6
CDR3 length: 16
V gene: TRBV11-2
D gene: NA
clone size: NA
CDR3 DNA: TGTGCCAGCAGCTTACGAGGGGGGATGGGGAACTCACCCCTCCACTTT
CDR3 protein: CASSLRGGMGNSPLHF

J gene: TRBJ1-3
CDR3 length: 12
V gene: TRBV29-1
D gene: NA
clone size: NA
CDR3 DNA: TGCAGCGCCCGGGCCCGTGGAAACACCATATATTTT
CDR3 protein: CSARARGNTIYF

J gene: TRBJ2-1
CDR3 length: 14
V gene: TRBV29-1
D gene: TRBD1
clone size: once
CDR3 DNA: TGCAGCGTAGGGGACAGGGGCCCCTACAATGAGCAGTTCTTC
CDR3 protein: CSVGDRGPYNEQFF

J gene: TRBJ1-2
CDR3 length: 18
V gene: TRBV18
D gene: TRBD1
clone size: NA
CDR3 DNA: TGTGCCAGCTCAGCCAACATGGTCGAGGGGGCCGGAAGGTATGGCTACACCTTC
CDR3 protein: CASSANMVEGAGRYGYTF

J gene: TRBJ1-4
CDR3 length: 15
V gene: TRBV5-1
D gene: TRBD1
clone size: NA
CDR3 DNA: TGCGCCAGCAGCTTGACAGGGGGGAGTAATGAAAAACTGTTTTTT
CDR3 protein: CASSLTGGSNEKLFF

J gene: TRBJ2-5
CDR3 length: 14
V gene: TRBV5-1
D gene: NA
clone size: NA
CDR3 DNA: TGCGCCAGCAGCTGGACAGGAGCGGGGGAGACCCAGTACTTC
CDR3 protein: CASSWTGAGETQYF

J gene: TRBJ2-5
CDR3 length: 15
V gene: TRBV7-3
D gene: TRBD2
clone size: NA
CDR3 DNA: TGTGCCAGCAGCCTTGGGACTAGCGGGGGGGAGACCCAGTACTTC
CDR3 protein: CASSLGTSGGETQYF

J gene: TRBJ2-7
CDR3 length: 14
V gene: TRBV6-5
D gene: TRBD1
clone size: NA
CDR3 DNA: TGTGCCAGCGCCCGACAGGGGGCGGCCTACGAGCAGTACTTC
CDR3 protein: CASARQGAAYEQYF

J gene: TRBJ1-2
CDR3 length: 14
V gene: TRBV19
D gene: NA
clone size: NA
CDR3 DNA: TGTGCCAGTAGTATAGTTGGGCGGAACTATGGCTACACCTTC
CDR3 protein: CASSIVGRNYGYTF

J gene: TRBJ1-2
CDR3 length: 13
V gene: TRBV2
D gene: TRBD1
clone size: NA
CDR3 DNA: TGTGCCAGCAGTCCCAGGGGGCTAGGTGGCTACACCTTC
CDR3 protein: CASSPRGLGGYTF

J gene: TRBJ1-2
CDR3 length: 13
V gene: TRBV6-5
D gene: TRBD1
clone size: NA
CDR3 DNA: TGTGCCAGCAGAGGGACAGCTAACTATGGCTACACCTTC
CDR3 protein: CASRGTANYGYTF

J gene: TRBJ1-6
CDR3 length: 13
V gene: TRBV5-1
D gene: NA
clone size: NA
CDR3 DNA: TGCGCCAGCAGTAGGGTTGAGAATTCACCCCTCCACTTT
CDR3 protein: CASSRVENSPLHF

J gene: TRBJ1-1
CDR3 length: 13
V gene: TRBV18
D gene: NA
clone size: NA
CDR3 DNA: TGTGCCAGCTCACGGGCAGGGGATACTGAAGCTTTCTTT
CDR3 protein: CASSRAGDTEAFF

J gene: TRBJ1-5
CDR3 length: 15
V gene: TRBV6-5
D gene: NA
clone size: NA
CDR3 DNA: TGTGCCAGCAGAGGTGGGCTTTCTCTCAATCAGCCCCAGCATTTT
CDR3 protein: CASRGGLSLNQPQHF

J gene: TRBJ2-3
CDR3 length: 14
V gene: TRBV27
D gene: TRBD1
clone size: NA
CDR3 DNA: TGTGCCACCCACGAGGGGACAGGGCTATATACGCAGTATTTT
CDR3 protein: CATHEGTGLYTQYF

J gene: TRBJ1-5
CDR3 length: 15
V gene: TRBV19
D gene: NA
clone size: few
CDR3 DNA: TGTGCCAGTAGTCTACGTGGCGGTAGCAATCAGCCCCAGCATTTT
CDR3 protein: CASSLRGGSNQPQHF

J gene: TRBJ2-5
CDR3 length: 14
V gene: TRBV3-1/TRBV3-2
D gene: NA
clone size: NA
CDR3 DNA: TGTGCCAGCAGCCAACCAGGTACCCAAGAGACCCAGTACTTC
CDR3 protein: CASSQPGTQETQYF

J gene: TRBJ1-3
CDR3 length: 14
V gene: TRBV5-1
D gene: TRBD1
clone size: NA
CDR3 DNA: TGCGCCAGCAGCCCTTTGCAGGGGGAAAACACCATATATTTT
CDR3 protein: CASSPLQGENTIYF

J gene: TRBJ2-5
CDR3 length: 17
V gene: TRBV2
D gene: TRBD2
clone size: NA
CDR3 DNA: TGTGCCAGCAGTGAGACTAGCGGGGCCAAACAGGGAGAGACCCAGTACTTC
CDR3 protein: CASSETSGAKQGETQYF